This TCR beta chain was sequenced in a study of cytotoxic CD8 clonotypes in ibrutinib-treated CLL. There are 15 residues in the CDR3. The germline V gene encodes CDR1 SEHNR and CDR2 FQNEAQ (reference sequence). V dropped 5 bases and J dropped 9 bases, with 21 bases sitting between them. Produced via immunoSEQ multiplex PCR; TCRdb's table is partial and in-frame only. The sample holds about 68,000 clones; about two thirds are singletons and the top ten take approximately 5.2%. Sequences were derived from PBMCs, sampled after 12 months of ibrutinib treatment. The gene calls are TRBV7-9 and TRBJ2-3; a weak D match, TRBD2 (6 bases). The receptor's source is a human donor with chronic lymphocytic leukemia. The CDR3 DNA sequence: TGTGCCAGCAGCGCAGGCTGGGGCCGCGGGGAGACGCAGTATTTT. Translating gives CASSAGWGRGETQYF. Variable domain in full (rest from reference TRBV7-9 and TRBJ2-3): DTGVSQNPRHKITKRGQNVTFRCDPISEHNRLYWYRQTLGQGPEFLTYFQNEAQLEKSRLLSDRFSAERPKGSFSTLEIQRTEQGDSAMYLCASSAGWGRGETQYFGPGTRLTVL.